Following are 25 T cell receptor beta chains from one sample sequenced in a study of T cell changes during pregnancy in multiple sclerosis. TCRdb's copy holds only in-frame clones and misses some; the assay was immunoSEQ multiplex PCR. The table lists about 40,000 clones, about 91% of them singletons. The sample here was CD4+ T cells from peripheral blood mononuclear cells, taken before pregnancy. These receptor sequences come from a female donor with multiple sclerosis, enrolled in a pregnancy study.

V gene TRBV19 combines with J gene TRBJ2-7; a weak D match, TRBD1 (5 bases). The CDR3 has 15 residues. The ends were cut back, 2 bases at V and 3 bases at J, with 14 bases in the middle. Germline assignment: CDR1 LNHDA and CDR2 SQIVND (reference sequence). The CDR3 DNA reads TGTGCCAGTAGTATAAAGGACATGGCCCACTACGAGCAGTACTTC. Translating gives CASSIKDMAHYEQYF.

Here the CDR3 reads CASSLAAGQETQYF. CDR3 DNA: TGTGCCAGCAGCTTGGCAGCGGGGCAAGAGACCCAGTACTTC. The chain employs TRBV5-6 and TRBJ2-5, with TRBD2 matching 7 bases. Germline CDR1 is SGHDT and CDR2 is YYEEEE. The J segment lost 2 bases and the V segment lost 0 bases, leaving 1 base of the junction unmatched. This CDR3 spans 14 amino acids.

This clone was seen a single time. J is TRBJ2-3 and V is TRBV9; the D gene is possibly TRBD2 (5 bases). The CDR3 extends over 16 amino acids. Per germline, CDR1 SGDLS and CDR2 YYNGEE. V was trimmed by 0 bases and J by 0 bases, leaving 11 bases between them. Written as DNA, the CDR3 is TGTGCCAGCAGCGTAGGGACTGGAGCTAGCACAGATACGCAGTATTTT. It specifies CASSVGTGASTDTQYF.

This chain uses TRBV28 with TRBJ2-2; 11 nucleotides align to TRBD2. Per the germline V gene, CDR1 is MDHEN and CDR2 is SYDVKM. The CDR3 spans 15 residues. J was trimmed by 5 bases and V by 10 bases; bases with no gene match: 9. CDR3 sequence reads: CATFPRTSGTGELFF. CDR3 DNA: TGTGCCACCTTCCCTCGGACTAGCGGGACCGGGGAGCTGTTTTTT.

The rearrangement uses TRBV19 and TRBJ2-1, with D possibly matching TRBD2 (6 bases). V lost 3 bases, J lost 6 bases, and 18 bases lay in between. Germline V gives CDR1 LNHDA, CDR2 SQIVND (reference sequence). The CDR3 totals 16 residues. The CDR3 loop is CASSMSRGWGGNEQFF. The CDR3 coding sequence is TGTGCCAGTAGTATGTCCCGGGGATGGGGAGGCAATGAGCAGTTCTTC.

This chain links TRBV5-1 with TRBJ2-1, with D hard to call. Trimming took 7 bases from V and 5 from J, leaving 19 bases between them. This CDR3 region has 15 residues. Germline CDR1 and CDR2: SGHRS and YFSETQ. In DNA form, the CDR3 reads TGCGCCAGCGAGACCGGGTCCAACATCAACAATGAGCAGTTCTTC. It specifies CASETGSNINNEQFF.

This rearrangement joins TRBV9 to TRBJ1-5; 8 bases fit TRBD1. V was pared by 2 bases and J by 0 bases, with 1 base of the junction left unmatched. The germline CDR1 and CDR2 sequences are SGDLS and YYNGEE. The CDR3 spans 15 residues. CDR3 amino acids: CASSVTGDSNQPQHF. The CDR3 DNA reads as TGTGCCAGCAGCGTGACAGGGGATAGCAATCAGCCCCAGCATTTT. Supplemented by reference TRBV9 and TRBJ1-5, the full variable domain reads DSGVTQTPKHLITATGQRVTLRCSPRSGDLSVYWYQQSLDQGLQFLIQYYNGEERAKGNILERFSAQQFPDLHSELNLSSLELGDSALYFCASSVTGDSNQPQHFGDGTRLSIL.

J is TRBJ1-4 and V is TRBV28; tentative D call: TRBD1 (5 bases). Germline assignment: CDR1 MDHEN and CDR2 SYDVKM. V dropped 8 bases and J dropped 8 bases, with 18 bases sitting between them. There are 14 residues in the CDR3. CDR3 sequence: CASSLGGSGEKLFF. CDR3 DNA: TGTGCCAGCTCCTTGGGGGGATCAGGAGAAAAACTGTTTTTT.

The chain uses TRBV7-8 and TRBJ1-5; D gene uncertain. This CDR3 comprises 13 residues. Between the trimmed V and J ends, which lost 3 bases and 0 bases, there was a span of 3 bases. Germline CDR1 is SGHVS and CDR2 is FQNEAQ. The CDR3 spells CASSFYSNQPQHF. The CDR3 region has the DNA TGTGCCAGCAGCTTTTATAGCAATCAGCCCCAGCATTTT.

The chain has TRBV6-1 and TRBJ1-5; a possible D gene is TRBD1 (5 bases). The length of the CDR3 is 14 residues. Trimming removed 6 bases at V and 2 bases at J, with 11 bases between. From germline, CDR1 is MNHNS and CDR2 SASEGT. The CDR3 bases are TGTGCCAGCAGAATGGACAATGGCAATCAGCCCCAGCATTTT. Amino acid sequence: CASRMDNGNQPQHF.

This chain links TRBV7-9 with TRBJ2-1, with TRBD2 as a possible D gene (5 bases). Trimming removed 0 bases at V and 5 bases at J, with 17 bases between. Germline loops: CDR1 SEHNR, CDR2 FQNEAQ (reference sequence). This CDR3 has 17 residues. For the CDR3, the DNA is TGTGCCAGCAGCTTAGCTCTTGCGGGTGGTGCAAACAATGAGCAGTTCTTC. Protein: CASSLALAGGANNEQFF.

V gene TRBV7-9 combines with J gene TRBJ1-2, with D unclear. The CDR3 has 12 residues. Germline V gene data show CDR1 as SEHNR and CDR2 as FQNEAQ (reference sequence). Trimming left V 10 bases short and J 4 bases short, with 13 bases between. The CDR3 DNA reads TGTGCCACTCCGTCTTCGGGCTATGGCTACACCTTC. It encodes CATPSSGYGYTF.

This chain joins TRBV2 and TRBJ2-7; 9 bases line up with TRBD2. The CDR3 extends over 13 amino acids. V gave up 6 bases and J gave up 4 bases; unmatched junction bases: 4. Germline V gene data show CDR1 as SNHLY and CDR2 as FYNNEI. This CDR3 reads CASRGREGYEQYF. The CDR3 DNA follows: TGTGCCAGCAGGGGGCGGGAGGGGTACGAGCAGTACTTC. The full variable domain, rest sourced from reference TRBV2 and TRBJ2-7, is EPEVTQTPSHQVTQMGQEVILRCVPISNHLYFYWYRQILGQKVEFLVSFYNNEISEKSEIFDDQFSVERPDGSNFTLKIRSTKLEDSAMYFCASRGREGYEQYFGPGTRLTVT.

The rearrangement links TRBV19 to TRBJ1-1, with 7 bases that match TRBD1. The CDR3 loop spans 15 amino acids. CDR1 and CDR2 (germline): LNHDA, SQIVND (reference sequence). The V segment lost 3 bases and the J segment 2 bases; nucleotides outside the gene matches: 6. This CDR3 reads CASSITGQLNTEAFF. For the CDR3, the DNA is TGTGCCAGTAGTATTACGGGACAGCTAAACACTGAAGCTTTCTTT.

V is TRBV18 and J is TRBJ2-2; 9 bases are a match to TRBD1. Germline V CDR1 and CDR2: KGHSH, LQKENI. The CDR3 runs to 15 residues. V gave up 6 bases and J gave up 5 bases; unmatched junction bases: 7. The CDR3 loop reads CASSYTGGRTGELFF. CDR3 in DNA: TGTGCCAGCTCGTACACAGGGGGCAGGACCGGGGAGCTGTTTTTT.

This sequence joins TRBV9 and TRBJ1-1; D not certain. Germline V CDR1 and CDR2: SGDLS, YYNGEE. This CDR3 spans 14 amino acids. Trimming cost V 7 bases and J 3 bases, with 16 bases left between them. The CDR3 region is CASRRLKEDTEAFF. Written as DNA, the CDR3 is TGTGCCAGCCGTAGACTGAAGGAGGACACTGAAGCTTTCTTT.

This clone came up a few times. This chain joins TRBV10-3 and TRBJ2-3, with 9 bases identical to TRBD2. The CDR3 runs 15 residues. CDR1 ENHRY and CDR2 SYGVKD come from the germline V gene. V shed 6 bases, J shed 1 base, and the junction held 5 bases outside the gene matches. The CDR3, as DNA: TGTGCCATCAGGCGGGAGGGCCCCGGCACAGATACGCAGTATTTT. Residues: CAIRREGPGTDTQYF.

The chain carries TRBV7-2 and TRBJ2-1, with D uncertain. With 1 base removed from V and 4 bases from J, the gap between germline ends came to 8 bases. From germline, CDR1 is SGHTA and CDR2 FQGNSA. The CDR3 contains 14 residues. The CDR3 bases are TGTGCCAGCAGCTTAGACCCAGTGTACAATGAGCAGTTCTTC. Translated: CASSLDPVYNEQFF.

This chain connects TRBV7-8 to TRBJ2-2; no clear D gene. The V gene's germline CDR1 is SGHVS and CDR2 FQNEAQ. The CDR3 extends over 11 amino acids. The CDR3 DNA sequence: TGTGTAGCAGCGAACACCGGGGAGCTGTTTTTT. It codes for CVAANTGELFF.

The gene calls are TRBV7-9 and TRBJ1-2; D is perhaps TRBD1 (5 bases). Germline-derived CDR1 and CDR2 are SEHNR and FQNEAQ (reference sequence). This CDR3 spans 12 amino acids. V lost 3 bases and J lost 5, with 7 bases in between. The CDR3 is CASSLGPYGYTF. The CDR3 DNA follows: TGTGCCAGCAGCTTGGGGCCTTATGGCTACACCTTC.

This rearrangement joins TRBV21-1 to TRBJ2-7; no check of the table's D call, TRBD1, against the DNA was made. TRBV21-1 is designated a pseudogene. The CDR3 is made up of 14 amino acids. CDR3 in DNA: TGTGCCAGCAAAACCGGGACAGGGGTCTACGAGCAGTACTTC. This encodes CASKTGTGVYEQYF.

This clone occurred once. The rearrangement joins TRBV2 to TRBJ1-5, with D possibly being TRBD1 (5 bases). The V end lost 7 bases, the J end lost 7 bases, and 17 bases lay between the germline ends. The germline V gene encodes CDR1 SNHLY and CDR2 FYNNEI. This CDR3 region has 14 residues. CDR3 nucleotide sequence: TGTGCCAGCAATCTCGGAGGGGCGGGACAGCCCCAGCATTTT. The encoded protein is CASNLGGAGQPQHF.

The V gene is TRBV11-2, the J gene TRBJ2-7; 9 positions match TRBD2. The CDR3 loop spans 15 amino acids. CDR1 and CDR2 from the germline V gene are SGHAT and FQNNGV. V was pared by 5 bases and J by 6 bases, with 11 bases of the junction left unmatched. The CDR3, as DNA: TGTGCCAGCAGCCAGAAGCGGGAGGTTGTTCGCGAGCAGTACTTC. It yields the protein CASSQKREVVREQYF.

The chain combines TRBV6-1 with TRBJ1-5; D unclear. Trimming stripped 4 bases from V and 3 bases from J, with 10 bases between. Germline V gene sequence: CDR1 MNHNS, CDR2 SASEGT. The CDR3 sequence is 14 residues long. The DNA of the CDR3 is TGTGCCAGCAGTGTACAGCAGAACAATCAGCCCCAGCATTTT. Its protein product is CASSVQQNNQPQHF.

This clone has only a few counts. The chain employs TRBV4-3 and TRBJ1-4, with D possibly being TRBD1 (6 bases). V was cut by 4 bases and J by 3 bases, with 9 bases left in between. The CDR3 contains 14 residues. Germline CDR1 LGHNA, CDR2 YSLEER. The CDR3 region has the DNA TGCGCCAGCAGCCCAGGGGATGCTAATGAAAAACTGTTTTTT. Protein: CASSPGDANEKLFF.